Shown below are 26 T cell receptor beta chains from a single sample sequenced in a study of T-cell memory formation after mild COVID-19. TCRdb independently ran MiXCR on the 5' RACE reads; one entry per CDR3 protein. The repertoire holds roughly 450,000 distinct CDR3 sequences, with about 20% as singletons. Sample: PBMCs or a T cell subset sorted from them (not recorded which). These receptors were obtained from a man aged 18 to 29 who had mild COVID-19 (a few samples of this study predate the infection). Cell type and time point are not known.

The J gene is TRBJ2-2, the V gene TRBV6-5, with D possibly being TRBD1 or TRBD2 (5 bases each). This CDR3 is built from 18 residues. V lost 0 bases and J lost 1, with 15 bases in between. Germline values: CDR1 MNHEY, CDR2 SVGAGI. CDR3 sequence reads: CASSYSTGTQQNTGELFF. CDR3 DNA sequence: TGTGCCAGCAGTTACTCTACTGGGACCCAACAGAACACCGGGGAGCTGTTTTTT.

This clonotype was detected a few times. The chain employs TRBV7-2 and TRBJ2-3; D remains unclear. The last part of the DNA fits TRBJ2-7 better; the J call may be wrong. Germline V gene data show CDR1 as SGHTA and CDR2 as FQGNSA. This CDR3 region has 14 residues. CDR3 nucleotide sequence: TGTGCCAGCAGCTACGGCATGGTAAGGGACGAGCAGTACTTC. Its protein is CASSYGMVRDEQYF.

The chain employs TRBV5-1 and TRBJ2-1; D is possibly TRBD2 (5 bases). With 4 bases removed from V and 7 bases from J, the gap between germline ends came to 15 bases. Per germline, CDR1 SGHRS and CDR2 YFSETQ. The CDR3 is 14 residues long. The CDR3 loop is CASSERGGRNEQFF. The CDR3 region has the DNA TGCGCCAGCAGCGAGCGAGGCGGGCGAAATGAGCAGTTCTTC.

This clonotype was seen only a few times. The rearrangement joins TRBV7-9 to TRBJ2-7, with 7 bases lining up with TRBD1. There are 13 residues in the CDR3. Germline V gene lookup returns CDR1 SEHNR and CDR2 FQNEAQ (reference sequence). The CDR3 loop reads CASSPQGGAPLHV. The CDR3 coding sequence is TGTGCCAGCAGCCCCCAAGGGGGCGCTCCCCTCCACGTC.

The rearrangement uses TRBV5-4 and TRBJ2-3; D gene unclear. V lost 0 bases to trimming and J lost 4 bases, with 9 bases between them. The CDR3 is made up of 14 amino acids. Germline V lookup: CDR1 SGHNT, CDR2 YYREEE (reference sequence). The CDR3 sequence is CASSLGSSPDTQYF. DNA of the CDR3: TGTGCCAGCAGCTTGGGCTCATCCCCAGATACGCAGTATTTT.

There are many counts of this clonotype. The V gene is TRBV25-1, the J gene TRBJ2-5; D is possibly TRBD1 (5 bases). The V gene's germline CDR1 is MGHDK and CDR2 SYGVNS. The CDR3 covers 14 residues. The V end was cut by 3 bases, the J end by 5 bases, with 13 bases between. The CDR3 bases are TGTGCCAGCAGTGACCAGGGCACTGGCGAGACCCAGTACTTC. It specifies CASSDQGTGETQYF.

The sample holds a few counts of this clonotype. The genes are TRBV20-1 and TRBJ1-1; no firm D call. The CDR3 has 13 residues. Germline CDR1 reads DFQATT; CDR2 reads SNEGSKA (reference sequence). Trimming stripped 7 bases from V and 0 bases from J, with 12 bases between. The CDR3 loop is CSVQQALNTEAFF. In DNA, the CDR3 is TGCAGTGTTCAGCAGGCCCTGAACACTGAAGCTTTCTTT.

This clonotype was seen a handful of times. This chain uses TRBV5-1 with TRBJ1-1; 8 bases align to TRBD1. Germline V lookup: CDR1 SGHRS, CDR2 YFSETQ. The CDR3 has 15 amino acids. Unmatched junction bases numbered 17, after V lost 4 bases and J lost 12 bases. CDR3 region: CASSGRQGDRYLTFF. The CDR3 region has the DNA TGCGCCAGCAGCGGAAGGCAAGGGGACAGGTACCTAACTTTCTTT.

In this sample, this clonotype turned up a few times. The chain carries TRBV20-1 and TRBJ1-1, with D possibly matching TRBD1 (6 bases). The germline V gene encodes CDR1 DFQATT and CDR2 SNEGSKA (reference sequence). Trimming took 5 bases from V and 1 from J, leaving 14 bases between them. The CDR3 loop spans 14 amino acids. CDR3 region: CSAVRDTSNTEAFF. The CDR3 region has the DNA TGCAGTGCTGTCCGGGACACCTCGAACACTGAAGCTTTCTTT.

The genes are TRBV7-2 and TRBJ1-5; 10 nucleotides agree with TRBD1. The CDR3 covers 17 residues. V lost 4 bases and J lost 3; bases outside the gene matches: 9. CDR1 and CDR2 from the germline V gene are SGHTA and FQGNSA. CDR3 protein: CASSSVGTGDHNQPQHF. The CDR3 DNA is TGTGCCAGCAGCTCAGTCGGGACAGGGGATCACAATCAGCCCCAGCATTTT.

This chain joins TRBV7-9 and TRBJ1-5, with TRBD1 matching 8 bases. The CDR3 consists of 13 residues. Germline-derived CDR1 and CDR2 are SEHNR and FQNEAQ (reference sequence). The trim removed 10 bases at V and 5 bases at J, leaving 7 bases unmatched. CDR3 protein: CAIQGARDQPQHF. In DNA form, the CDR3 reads TGTGCCATCCAGGGGGCGCGGGATCAGCCCCAGCATTTT.

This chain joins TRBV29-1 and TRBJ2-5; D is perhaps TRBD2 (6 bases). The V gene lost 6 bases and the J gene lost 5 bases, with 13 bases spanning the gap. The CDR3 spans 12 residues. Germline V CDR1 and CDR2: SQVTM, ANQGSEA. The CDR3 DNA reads TGCAGCGTGGTCCGGACTACCGAGACCCAGTACTTC. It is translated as CSVVRTTETQYF.

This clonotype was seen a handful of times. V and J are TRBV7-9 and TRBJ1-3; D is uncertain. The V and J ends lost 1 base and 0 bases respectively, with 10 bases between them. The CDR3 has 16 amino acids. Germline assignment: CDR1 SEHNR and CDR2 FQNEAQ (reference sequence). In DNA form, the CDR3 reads TGTGCCAGCAGCTTAGGCACCCGATCCTCTGGAAACACCATATATTTT. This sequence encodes CASSLGTRSSGNTIYF.

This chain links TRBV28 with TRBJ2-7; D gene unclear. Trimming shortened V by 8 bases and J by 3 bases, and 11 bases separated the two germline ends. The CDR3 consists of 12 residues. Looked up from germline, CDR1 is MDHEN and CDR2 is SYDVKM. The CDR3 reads CASRQDGYEQYV. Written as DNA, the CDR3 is TGTGCCAGCCGCCAGGACGGCTACGAGCAGTACGTC.

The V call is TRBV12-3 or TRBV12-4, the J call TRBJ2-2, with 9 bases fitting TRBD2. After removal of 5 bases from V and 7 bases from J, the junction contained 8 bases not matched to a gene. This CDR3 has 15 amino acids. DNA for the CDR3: TGTGCCAGCAGTCCGCCTAGCGGGGAAGTCGGGGAGCTGTTTTTT. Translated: CASSPPSGEVGELFF.

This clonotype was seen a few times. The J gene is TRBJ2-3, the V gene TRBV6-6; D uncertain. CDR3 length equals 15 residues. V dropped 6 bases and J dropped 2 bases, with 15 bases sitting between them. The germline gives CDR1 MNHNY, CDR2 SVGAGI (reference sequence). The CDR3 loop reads CASSRGVGYTDTQYF. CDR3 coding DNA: TGTGCCAGCAGCCGTGGGGTGGGTTACACAGATACGCAGTATTTT.

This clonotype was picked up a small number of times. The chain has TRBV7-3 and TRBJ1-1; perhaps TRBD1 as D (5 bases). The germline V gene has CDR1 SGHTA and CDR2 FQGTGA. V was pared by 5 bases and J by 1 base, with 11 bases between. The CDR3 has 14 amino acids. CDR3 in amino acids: CASSPSDRNTEAFF. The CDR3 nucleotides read TGTGCCAGCAGCCCCTCCGACAGGAACACTGAAGCTTTCTTT.

CDR3 region: CASSLEGQLAAFF. DNA for the CDR3: TGTGCCAGCAGCTTAGAGGGACAGCTAGCAGCTTTCTTT. The V call is TRBV7-2, the J call TRBJ1-1; 7 bases align to TRBD1. The CDR3 loop spans 13 amino acids. CDR1 SGHTA and CDR2 FQGNSA come from the germline V gene. Germline trimming cut 1 base from V and 10 bases from J; bases unmatched to any gene: 6.

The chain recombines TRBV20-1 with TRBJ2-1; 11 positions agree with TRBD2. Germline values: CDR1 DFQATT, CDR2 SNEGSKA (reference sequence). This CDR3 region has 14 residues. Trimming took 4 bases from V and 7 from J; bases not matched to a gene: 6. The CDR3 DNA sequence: TGCAGTGCTAACCAGGGACTAGCGGTGAATGAGCAGTTCTTC. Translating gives CSANQGLAVNEQFF.

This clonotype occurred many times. This CDR3 reads CAWRNYNEQFF. CDR3 sequence (DNA): TGTGCCTGGAGGAACTACAATGAGCAGTTCTTC. The V and J genes are TRBV30 and TRBJ2-1, with unresolved D. This CDR3 region has 11 residues. CDR1 GTSNPN and CDR2 SVGIG come from the germline V gene (reference sequence). Trimming stripped 3 bases from V and 3 bases from J, with 3 bases between.

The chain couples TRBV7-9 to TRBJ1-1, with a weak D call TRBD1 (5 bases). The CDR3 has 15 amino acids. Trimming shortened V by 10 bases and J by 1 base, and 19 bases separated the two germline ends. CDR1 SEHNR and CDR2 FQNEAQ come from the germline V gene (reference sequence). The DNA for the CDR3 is TGTGCCATCACAATCGGGGGGAAGGAGAACACTGAAGCTTTCTTT. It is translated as CAITIGGKENTEAFF.

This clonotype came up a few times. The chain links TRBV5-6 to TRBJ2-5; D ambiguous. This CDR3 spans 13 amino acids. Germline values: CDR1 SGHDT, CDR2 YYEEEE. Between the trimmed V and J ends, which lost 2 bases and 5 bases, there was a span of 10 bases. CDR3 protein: CASSFGSGETQYF. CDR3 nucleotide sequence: TGTGCCAGCAGCTTTGGGTCCGGGGAGACCCAGTACTTC.

As DNA, the CDR3 is TGTGCCAGCAGCTCCGCCTCCGACGGTGACACTGAAGCTTTCTTT. This gives the protein CASSSASDGDTEAFF. The V gene is TRBV9, the J gene TRBJ1-1; D is ambiguous. The germline V and J ends were trimmed by 4 bases and 3 bases, with 16 bases remaining between them. There are 15 residues in the CDR3. Germline V CDR1 and CDR2: SGDLS, YYNGEE.

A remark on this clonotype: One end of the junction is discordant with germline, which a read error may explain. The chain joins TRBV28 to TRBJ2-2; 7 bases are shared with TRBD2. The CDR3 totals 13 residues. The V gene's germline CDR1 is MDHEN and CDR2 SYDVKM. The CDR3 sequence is CSSSSGGTGELFF. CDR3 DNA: TGTTCCAGCAGTTCGGGGGGCACCGGGGAGCTGTTTTTT.

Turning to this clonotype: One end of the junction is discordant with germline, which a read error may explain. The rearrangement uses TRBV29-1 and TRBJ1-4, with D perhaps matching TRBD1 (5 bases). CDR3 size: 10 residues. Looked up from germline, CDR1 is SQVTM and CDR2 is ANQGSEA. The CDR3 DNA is TGCAGCGTTGAAGACGGGAGCAGGGTTTTT. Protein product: CSVEDGSRVF.

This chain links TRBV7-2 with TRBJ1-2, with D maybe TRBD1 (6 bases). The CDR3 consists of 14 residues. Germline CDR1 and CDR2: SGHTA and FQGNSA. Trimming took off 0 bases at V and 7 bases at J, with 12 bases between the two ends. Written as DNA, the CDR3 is TGTGCCAGCAGCTTAGCTGGGGGCTCGGGTGGCTACACCTTC. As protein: CASSLAGGSGGYTF.